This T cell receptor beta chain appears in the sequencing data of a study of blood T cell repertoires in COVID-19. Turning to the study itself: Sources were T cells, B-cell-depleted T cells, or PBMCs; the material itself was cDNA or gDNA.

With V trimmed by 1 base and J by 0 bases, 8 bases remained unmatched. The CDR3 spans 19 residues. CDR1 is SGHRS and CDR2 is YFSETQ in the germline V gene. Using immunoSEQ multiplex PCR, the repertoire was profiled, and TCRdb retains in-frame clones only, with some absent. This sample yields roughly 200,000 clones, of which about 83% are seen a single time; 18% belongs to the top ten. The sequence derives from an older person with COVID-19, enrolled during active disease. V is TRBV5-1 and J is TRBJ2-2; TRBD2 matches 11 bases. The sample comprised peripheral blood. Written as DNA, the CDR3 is TGCGCCAGCAGCTTGCGGAGACTAGCGGGACAAACGAACACCGGGGAGCTGTTTTTT. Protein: CASSLRRLAGQTNTGELFF. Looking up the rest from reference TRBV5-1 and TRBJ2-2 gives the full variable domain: KAGVTQTPRYLIKTRGQQVTLSCSPISGHRSVSWYQQTPGQGLQFLFEYFSETQRNKGNFPGRFSGRQFSNSRSEMNVSTLELGDSALYLCASSLRRLAGQTNTGELFFGEGSRLTVL.